The 9 T cell receptor beta chains listed next were all sequenced from one sample in a study of control samples from healthy donors and cancer patients. Using immunoSEQ multiplex PCR, the repertoire was profiled, and TCRdb retains in-frame clones only, with some absent. Of over 150,000 clones listed, about nine tenths are singletons. The sample consisted of blood. The receptors come from a woman between 35 and 50 years old in good health.

The CDR3 loop is CASSPSASSNYGYTF. DNA of the CDR3: TGCGCCAGCAGCCCGAGCGCCTCATCTAACTATGGCTACACCTTC. This chain links TRBV4-1 with TRBJ1-2; D gene unclear. V was cut by 4 bases and J by 0 bases, with 12 bases left in between. Germline CDR1 is MGHRA and CDR2 is YSYEKL. The CDR3 spans 15 residues.

V and J are TRBV19 and TRBJ2-3; 9 bases are shared with TRBD2. Unmatched junction bases numbered 6, after V lost 8 bases and J lost 3 bases. Germline V CDR1 and CDR2: LNHDA, SQIVND (reference sequence). The CDR3 covers 14 residues. CDR3 loop: CASRPSGITDTQYF. The CDR3 DNA follows: TGTGCCAGTCGTCCTAGCGGGATAACAGATACGCAGTATTTT.

The rearrangement joins TRBV24-1 to TRBJ2-1; D call uncertain. Germline loops: CDR1 KGHDR, CDR2 SFDVKD. This CDR3 region has 14 residues. V lost 3 bases to trimming and J lost 8 bases, with 13 bases between them. In DNA, the CDR3 is TGTGCCACCAGTGATGGCTCCTTCCCTGATGAGCAGTTCTTC. As protein: CATSDGSFPDEQFF.

This clone has a single count. The rearrangement joins TRBV3-1 (or the pseudogene TRBV3-2) to TRBJ1-4; D call uncertain. Trimming took off 4 bases at V and 0 bases at J, with 9 bases between the two ends. This CDR3 comprises 15 residues. Per the germline V gene, CDR1 is LGHDT and CDR2 is YNNKEL (reference sequence). The CDR3 spells CASSRFQTTNEKLFF. CDR3 coding DNA: TGTGCCAGCAGCCGCTTCCAAACAACTAATGAAAAACTGTTTTTT.

This chain connects TRBV11-2 to TRBJ2-7; 14 nucleotides agree with TRBD2. CDR1 SGHAT and CDR2 FQNNGV come from the germline V gene. With 6 bases clipped from V and 5 bases from J, the junction kept 3 bases outside the gene matches. This CDR3 region has 14 residues. The CDR3 region is CASRTSGGAHEQYF. As DNA, the CDR3 is TGTGCCAGCAGGACTAGCGGGGGGGCCCACGAGCAGTACTTC.

The chain has TRBV28 and TRBJ1-1; D uncertain. Germline values: CDR1 MDHEN, CDR2 SYDVKM. The length of the CDR3 is 14 residues. V was shortened by 3 bases and J by 7 bases, with 15 bases between the two germline ends. The CDR3 protein is CASSFRSGGLEAFF. The CDR3 region has the DNA TGTGCCAGCAGTTTTCGTTCCGGAGGCCTTGAAGCTTTCTTT. Together with reference TRBV28 and TRBJ1-1, the CDR3 gives the full variable domain: DVKVTQSSRYLVKRTGEKVFLECVQDMDHENMFWYRQDPGLGLRLIYFSYDVKMKEKGDIPEGYSVSREKKERFSLILESASTNQTSMYLCASSFRSGGLEAFFGQGTRLTVV.

The V and J genes are TRBV6-5 and TRBJ1-1; D call uncertain. The germline V and J ends were trimmed by 4 bases and 1 base, with 7 bases remaining between them. Looked up from germline, CDR1 is MNHEY and CDR2 is SVGAGI. This CDR3 is built from 13 residues. The CDR3, as DNA: TGTGCCAGCAGTTTTACAGCGAACACTGAAGCTTTCTTT. Protein: CASSFTANTEAFF.

This chain uses TRBV27 with TRBJ2-1; 9 nucleotides match TRBD1. Germline V gives CDR1 MNHEY, CDR2 SMNVEV (reference sequence). The V gene end was trimmed by 4 bases and the J gene end by 1 base; junction bases not matched to a gene: 5. The CDR3 spans 16 residues. Here the CDR3 DNA reads TGTGCCAGCAGTTCTAACGACAGGGGGTCCTACAATGAGCAGTTCTTC. Translation: CASSSNDRGSYNEQFF.

This clone appeared a few times. Other DNA sequences from this sample encode an identical CDR3 as well. V and J are TRBV18 and TRBJ2-3, with no clear D. Between the trimmed V and J ends, which lost 0 bases and 1 base, there was a span of 2 bases. The germline V gene has CDR1 KGHSH and CDR2 LQKENI. The CDR3 sequence is 13 residues long. CDR3 coding DNA: TGTGCCAGCTCACCACCGGGCACAGATACGCAGTATTTT. Translating it yields CASSPPGTDTQYF.